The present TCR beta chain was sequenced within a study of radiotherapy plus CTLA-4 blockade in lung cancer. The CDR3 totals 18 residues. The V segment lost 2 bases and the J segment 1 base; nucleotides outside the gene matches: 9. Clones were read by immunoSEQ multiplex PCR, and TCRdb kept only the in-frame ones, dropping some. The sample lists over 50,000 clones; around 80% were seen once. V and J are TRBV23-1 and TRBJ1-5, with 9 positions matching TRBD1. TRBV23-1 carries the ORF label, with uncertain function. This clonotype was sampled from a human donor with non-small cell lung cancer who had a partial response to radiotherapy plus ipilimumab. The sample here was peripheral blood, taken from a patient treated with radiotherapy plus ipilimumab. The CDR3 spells CASSQPFRDRESNQPQHF. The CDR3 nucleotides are TGCGCCAGCAGTCAACCCTTCCGGGACAGGGAGAGCAATCAGCCCCAGCATTTT.